The rows below give T cell receptor beta chains drawn from one sample of a study of blood T cell repertoires in COVID-19. Some clones are missing from TCRdb's copy, which holds only in-frame ones; the method was immunoSEQ multiplex PCR. The table records approximately 88,000 clones, under 95% of them present only once. The sample was peripheral blood. These receptors came from a woman in her forties or fifties in a cohort sampled during active COVID-19. Each CDR3 is given with its conserved first and last residue. Each record gives: D gene, clone size, J gene, V gene, CDR3 length, CDR3 DNA, CDR3 protein. The D gene is left open where the match is weak. The listing skips clone size in some rows; elsewhere it reads once, few, many or a size class.

D gene: TRBD2
clone size: NA
J gene: TRBJ2-5
V gene: TRBV15
CDR3 length: 18
CDR3 DNA: TGTGCCACCAGCAGAGATGAGTTGGCTAGCGGGGGGCCAGAGACCCAGTACTTC
CDR3 protein: CATSRDELASGGPETQYF

D gene: NA
clone size: NA
J gene: TRBJ2-5
V gene: TRBV27
CDR3 length: 17
CDR3 DNA: TGTGCCAGCAGTTTTAGAGACCCGGGACACGGGGGGGAGACCCAGTACTTC
CDR3 protein: CASSFRDPGHGGETQYF

D gene: TRBD1
clone size: few
J gene: TRBJ1-6
V gene: TRBV6-5
CDR3 length: 14
CDR3 DNA: TGTGCCAGCAGTCGGACAGGGGATAATTCACCCCTCCACTTT
CDR3 protein: CASSRTGDNSPLHF

D gene: NA
clone size: NA
J gene: TRBJ1-2
V gene: TRBV30
CDR3 length: 14
CDR3 DNA: TGTGCCTGGCAAAATAGGGGCAGTCCCTATGGCTACACCTTC
CDR3 protein: CAWQNRGSPYGYTF

D gene: NA
clone size: NA
J gene: TRBJ2-7
V gene: TRBV19
CDR3 length: 15
CDR3 DNA: TGTGCCAGTAGTTATACTAGCCGAAGCTCCTACGAGCAGTACTTC
CDR3 protein: CASSYTSRSSYEQYF

D gene: NA
clone size: NA
J gene: TRBJ1-1
V gene: TRBV5-4
CDR3 length: 15
CDR3 DNA: TGTGCCAGCAGCTTTCTACAGGAAAGGTACACTGAAGCTTTCTTT
CDR3 protein: CASSFLQERYTEAFF

D gene: NA
clone size: NA
J gene: TRBJ2-1
V gene: TRBV6-5
CDR3 length: 15
CDR3 DNA: TGTGCCAGCAGTATGGGGGGGGGCCCCTACAATGAGCAGTTCTTC
CDR3 protein: CASSMGGGPYNEQFF

D gene: TRBD1
clone size: NA
J gene: TRBJ2-3
V gene: TRBV28
CDR3 length: 14
CDR3 DNA: TGTGCCAGCAGTTGGGACAGGGGCACAGATACGCAGTATTTT
CDR3 protein: CASSWDRGTDTQYF

D gene: NA
clone size: NA
J gene: TRBJ1-1
V gene: TRBV5-4
CDR3 length: 16
CDR3 DNA: TGTGCCAGCAGCTTGGGCGGCAGACCAATGAACACTGAAGCTTTCTTT
CDR3 protein: CASSLGGRPMNTEAFF

D gene: NA
clone size: NA
J gene: TRBJ2-5
V gene: TRBV11-3
CDR3 length: 18
CDR3 DNA: TGTGCCAGCAGCCGTACGTCGGGTCATGCGTACCTCCAAGAGACCCAGTACTTC
CDR3 protein: CASSRTSGHAYLQETQYF

D gene: NA
clone size: once
J gene: TRBJ2-7
V gene: TRBV21-1
CDR3 length: 15
CDR3 DNA: TGTGCCAGCAGCACCCCCGACAGGCTATCCTACGAGCAGTACTTC
CDR3 protein: CASSTPDRLSYEQYF

D gene: NA
clone size: NA
J gene: TRBJ1-1
V gene: TRBV6-1
CDR3 length: 15
CDR3 DNA: TGTGCCAGCAGTGAGGGTTCGGGCCTAGGGGCTGAAGCTTTCTTT
CDR3 protein: CASSEGSGLGAEAFF

D gene: TRBD1
clone size: once
J gene: TRBJ2-3
V gene: TRBV3-1/TRBV3-2
CDR3 length: 12
CDR3 DNA: TGTGCCAGCAGCCCACAGGGGGATACGCAGTATTTT
CDR3 protein: CASSPQGDTQYF

D gene: TRBD1
clone size: NA
J gene: TRBJ1-4
V gene: TRBV7-9
CDR3 length: 14
CDR3 DNA: TGTGCCAGCAGCCCGTCGGGGACAGGTGAAAAACTGTTTTTT
CDR3 protein: CASSPSGTGEKLFF

D gene: NA
clone size: few
J gene: TRBJ2-7
V gene: TRBV3-1/TRBV3-2
CDR3 length: 14
CDR3 DNA: TGTGCCAGCAGCCCGACAGCAGGAAACTACGAGCAGTACTTC
CDR3 protein: CASSPTAGNYEQYF

D gene: NA
clone size: NA
J gene: TRBJ2-3
V gene: TRBV11-2
CDR3 length: 13
CDR3 DNA: TGTGCCAGCAGCTTGCCAGGCACAGATACGCAGTATTTT
CDR3 protein: CASSLPGTDTQYF

D gene: TRBD2
clone size: NA
J gene: TRBJ2-4
V gene: TRBV5-1
CDR3 length: 17
CDR3 DNA: TGCGCCAGCAGCTTGCAGGGCGGGAGGGCCTCCAAAAACATTCAGTACTTC
CDR3 protein: CASSLQGGRASKNIQYF

D gene: TRBD1
clone size: NA
J gene: TRBJ1-4
V gene: TRBV7-2
CDR3 length: 17
CDR3 DNA: TGTGCCAGCAGCTCCGTTTACAGGGGAGCAACTAATGAAAAACTGTTTTTT
CDR3 protein: CASSSVYRGATNEKLFF

D gene: NA
clone size: NA
J gene: TRBJ2-6
V gene: TRBV19
CDR3 length: 17
CDR3 DNA: TGTGCCAGTAGTATAGATTACAGTTACTCTGGGGCCAACGTCCTGACTTTC
CDR3 protein: CASSIDYSYSGANVLTF

D gene: TRBD2
clone size: once
J gene: TRBJ2-7
V gene: TRBV9
CDR3 length: 15
CDR3 DNA: TGTGCCAGCAGCGTAGTAGCGGGAGGAGACTACGAGCAGTACTTC
CDR3 protein: CASSVVAGGDYEQYF

D gene: NA
clone size: NA
J gene: TRBJ2-1
V gene: TRBV29-1
CDR3 length: 15
CDR3 DNA: TGCAGCGTTGAAGATAACCGAGTCAGGAGGAATGAGCAGTTCTTC
CDR3 protein: CSVEDNRVRRNEQFF

D gene: NA
clone size: NA
J gene: TRBJ2-1
V gene: TRBV9
CDR3 length: 16
CDR3 DNA: TGTGCCAGCAGCTCCAAGGAGGGGAGGGGGGACAATGAGCAGTTCTTC
CDR3 protein: CASSSKEGRGDNEQFF

D gene: NA
clone size: NA
J gene: TRBJ1-5
V gene: TRBV21-1
CDR3 length: 17
CDR3 DNA: TGTGCCAGCAGCATGGGGGGGCGGCAAGGGCACAATCAGCCCCAGCATTTT
CDR3 protein: CASSMGGRQGHNQPQHF

D gene: NA
clone size: NA
J gene: TRBJ1-2
V gene: TRBV28
CDR3 length: 13
CDR3 DNA: TGTGCCAGCAGTGTCACAGGGTTTGGAGGCTACACCTTC
CDR3 protein: CASSVTGFGGYTF

D gene: NA
clone size: NA
J gene: TRBJ1-2
V gene: TRBV12-3/TRBV12-4
CDR3 length: 13
CDR3 DNA: TGTGCCAGCAGTTTGGGGGCAAACTATGGCTACACCTTC
CDR3 protein: CASSLGANYGYTF

D gene: TRBD1
clone size: NA
J gene: TRBJ1-1
V gene: TRBV12-3/TRBV12-4
CDR3 length: 13
CDR3 DNA: TGTGCCATCCTGGGACAGGGGAACACTGAAGCTTTCTTT
CDR3 protein: CAILGQGNTEAFF

D gene: TRBD2
clone size: NA
J gene: TRBJ2-7
V gene: TRBV27
CDR3 length: 18
CDR3 DNA: TGTGCCAGCAGTTTATCGGGGACTAGCGGGGTCATCTCCTACGAGCAGTACTTC
CDR3 protein: CASSLSGTSGVISYEQYF

D gene: NA
clone size: few
J gene: TRBJ1-1
V gene: TRBV20-1
CDR3 length: 12
CDR3 DNA: TGCAGTGCTAGTGGGTATAGCCTTGAAGCTTTCTTT
CDR3 protein: CSASGYSLEAFF

D gene: NA
clone size: NA
J gene: TRBJ1-1
V gene: TRBV6-6
CDR3 length: 16
CDR3 DNA: TGTGCCAGCAGTTACGCCTACATGGGGCGAGGCACTGAAGCTTTCTTT
CDR3 protein: CASSYAYMGRGTEAFF

D gene: TRBD1
clone size: NA
J gene: TRBJ1-2
V gene: TRBV6-5
CDR3 length: 14
CDR3 DNA: TGTGCCAGCAGCCGGGACAGGGGAAACTATGGCTACACCTTC
CDR3 protein: CASSRDRGNYGYTF

D gene: TRBD1
clone size: few
J gene: TRBJ2-7
V gene: TRBV2
CDR3 length: 12
CDR3 DNA: TGTGCCAGCAAAAGACAGGGCGGCGAGCAGTACTTC
CDR3 protein: CASKRQGGEQYF

D gene: NA
clone size: NA
J gene: TRBJ1-1
V gene: TRBV6-5
CDR3 length: 13
CDR3 DNA: TGTGCCAGCAGTCCCGGGGGGTACACTGAAGCTTTCTTT
CDR3 protein: CASSPGGYTEAFF

D gene: TRBD2
clone size: NA
J gene: TRBJ2-3
V gene: TRBV4-1
CDR3 length: 17
CDR3 DNA: TGCGCCAGCAGCCTACGGACTAGCGGGGGGAGCACAGATACGCAGTATTTT
CDR3 protein: CASSLRTSGGSTDTQYF

D gene: NA
clone size: once
J gene: TRBJ2-2
V gene: TRBV28
CDR3 length: 14
CDR3 DNA: TGTGCCAGCAGTTCAATCTCAGGTACCGGGGAGCTGTTTTTT
CDR3 protein: CASSSISGTGELFF

D gene: TRBD1
clone size: NA
J gene: TRBJ2-3
V gene: TRBV5-1
CDR3 length: 15
CDR3 DNA: TGCGCCAGCAGCCCCCGGGACAGGGGCACAGATACGCAGTATTTT
CDR3 protein: CASSPRDRGTDTQYF

D gene: TRBD1
clone size: NA
J gene: TRBJ2-3
V gene: TRBV6-5
CDR3 length: 14
CDR3 DNA: TGTGCCAGCAGTCTACAGGGGGACACAGATACGCAGTATTTT
CDR3 protein: CASSLQGDTDTQYF

D gene: NA
clone size: NA
J gene: TRBJ2-6
V gene: TRBV5-6
CDR3 length: 17
CDR3 DNA: TGTGCCAGCAGACCTGCATCCCCGGTCACTGGGGCCAACGTCCTGACTTTC
CDR3 protein: CASRPASPVTGANVLTF

D gene: NA
clone size: NA
J gene: TRBJ1-2
V gene: TRBV6-1
CDR3 length: 14
CDR3 DNA: TGTGCCAGCAGTGAATCGTGGGGCTCTTATGGCTACACCTTC
CDR3 protein: CASSESWGSYGYTF

D gene: TRBD1
clone size: NA
J gene: TRBJ2-3
V gene: TRBV5-1
CDR3 length: 16
CDR3 DNA: TGCGCCAGCAGCTTGTCTCGGACAGGGAACACAGATACGCAGTATTTT
CDR3 protein: CASSLSRTGNTDTQYF

D gene: NA
clone size: NA
J gene: TRBJ1-2
V gene: TRBV19
CDR3 length: 13
CDR3 DNA: TGTGCCAGTAGTATGGGTTCAGGGGCGGGCTACACCTTC
CDR3 protein: CASSMGSGAGYTF

D gene: NA
clone size: NA
J gene: TRBJ1-3
V gene: TRBV19
CDR3 length: 18
CDR3 DNA: TGTGCCAGTACGGAACAAGTCTCGGCCCTAGGCTCTGGAAACACCATATATTTT
CDR3 protein: CASTEQVSALGSGNTIYF

D gene: NA
clone size: NA
J gene: TRBJ2-1
V gene: TRBV10-3
CDR3 length: 16
CDR3 DNA: TGTGCCAGCCGCGAGATTCAGGGTGGGTCCTACAATGAGCAGTTCTTC
CDR3 protein: CASREIQGGSYNEQFF

D gene: NA
clone size: NA
J gene: TRBJ2-5
V gene: TRBV7-9
CDR3 length: 12
CDR3 DNA: TGTGCCAGCAGCTCTTACCAAGAGACCCAGTACTTC
CDR3 protein: CASSSYQETQYF

D gene: TRBD1
clone size: NA
J gene: TRBJ2-7
V gene: TRBV12-3/TRBV12-4
CDR3 length: 11
CDR3 DNA: TGTGCCAGCAGCGACAGGGGGGAGCAGTACTTC
CDR3 protein: CASSDRGEQYF

D gene: NA
clone size: few
J gene: TRBJ1-5
V gene: TRBV7-9
CDR3 length: 13
CDR3 DNA: TGTGCCAGCAGTAGGGCAGGGAATCAGCCCCAGCATTTT
CDR3 protein: CASSRAGNQPQHF

D gene: NA
clone size: NA
J gene: TRBJ1-5
V gene: TRBV2
CDR3 length: 11
CDR3 DNA: TGTGCCAGTGGAGCCGTTCAGCCCCAGCATTTT
CDR3 protein: CASGAVQPQHF

D gene: NA
clone size: NA
J gene: TRBJ2-7
V gene: TRBV7-9
CDR3 length: 16
CDR3 DNA: TGTGCCAGCAGCTCCAGTGGGCTGGTGGGGGCCCCCGAGCAGTACTTC
CDR3 protein: CASSSSGLVGAPEQYF

D gene: NA
clone size: NA
J gene: TRBJ1-1
V gene: TRBV7-9
CDR3 length: 13
CDR3 DNA: TGTGCCAGCAGCTTGGGGGCGCGCACTGAAGCTTTCTTT
CDR3 protein: CASSLGARTEAFF

D gene: TRBD1
clone size: NA
J gene: TRBJ1-1
V gene: TRBV7-9
CDR3 length: 16
CDR3 DNA: TGTGCCAGCAGCTCCAACATACAGGGGCGGGACACTGAAGCTTTCTTT
CDR3 protein: CASSSNIQGRDTEAFF